This TCR beta chain came from a study of shared clonotypes between healthy human individuals. Background on the study: Researchers drew samples from two women and a few men aged 18 to 49.

The germline V gene encodes CDR1 SGDLS and CDR2 YYNGEE. This CDR3 contains 10 residues. Trimming left V 2 bases short and J 9 bases short, with 5 bases between. In the original processing: Filtering was not the same, since immunoSEQ gave junction-only sequences without quality scores. The protocol was immunoSEQ multiplex PCR, while the TCRdb copy is restricted to in-frame clones and leaves out a portion. Clonal size and the V and J genes are those of that table, whereas D and trimming came from the DNA. This sample yields about 2.4 million clones, of which roughly nine tenths are seen a single time; over 0.12% belongs to the top ten. The donor population consisted of healthy HIV-negative adults with no recent acute infections or vaccinations. Comment on this clone: Its matching antigen is unknown.

General study points: Clonotype sharing levels among donors were expected to vary with sequencing depth.

Sequencing was performed on naive CD4+ T cells sorted from blood. Regarding subset: CD45RA+ positively selected. The chain joins TRBV9 to TRBJ2-5; D is uncertain. This receptor was obtained from a man aged 18-30 years in good health. CDR3 in DNA: TGTGCCAGCAGCGTCGACCCCCAGTACTTC. It codes for CASSVDPQYF.